This T cell receptor beta chain was sequenced during a study of vaccination effects on CD4 cells after COVID-19. Study information: Subjects were given two BNT162b2 or mRNA-1273 vaccine doses. The study's findings and limits: Within healthy vaccinees, only 1 of 255 vaccine-induced clones displayed cross-reactivity with common cold coronaviruses.

Method: immunoSEQ multiplex PCR; TCRdb's copy keeps in-frame clones and lacks some. Of about 70,000 clones listed, about four fifths were seen once; the top ten hold 12%. V dropped 6 bases and J dropped 4; count of bases not matched to a gene: 6. The germline V gene encodes CDR1 MNHEY and CDR2 SVGAGI. This CDR3 has 13 amino acids. Worth noting for this clone: What it binds is unknown.

ViraFEST assay sequencing came after antigen-specific CD4+ T cells were expanded with viral peptide pools. CD4+ T cells were isolated after 10 days of culture. Previously uninfected by SARS-CoV-2, the vaccine recipients also showed negative nucleocapsid antibodies. Half-medium exchanges with IL-2 medium took place on days 3 and 7. The V gene is TRBV6-5, the J gene TRBJ2-7; 7 bases fit TRBD2. The sequence was obtained from a human donor who received a COVID-19 vaccine. The material was CD4+ T cells from PBMCs cultured with SARS-CoV-2 spike peptides, obtained before COVID-19 vaccination. The CDR3 sequence is CASRIGGGYEQYV. The CDR3 DNA is TGTGCCAGCAGAATTGGGGGGGGATACGAGCAGTACGTC.